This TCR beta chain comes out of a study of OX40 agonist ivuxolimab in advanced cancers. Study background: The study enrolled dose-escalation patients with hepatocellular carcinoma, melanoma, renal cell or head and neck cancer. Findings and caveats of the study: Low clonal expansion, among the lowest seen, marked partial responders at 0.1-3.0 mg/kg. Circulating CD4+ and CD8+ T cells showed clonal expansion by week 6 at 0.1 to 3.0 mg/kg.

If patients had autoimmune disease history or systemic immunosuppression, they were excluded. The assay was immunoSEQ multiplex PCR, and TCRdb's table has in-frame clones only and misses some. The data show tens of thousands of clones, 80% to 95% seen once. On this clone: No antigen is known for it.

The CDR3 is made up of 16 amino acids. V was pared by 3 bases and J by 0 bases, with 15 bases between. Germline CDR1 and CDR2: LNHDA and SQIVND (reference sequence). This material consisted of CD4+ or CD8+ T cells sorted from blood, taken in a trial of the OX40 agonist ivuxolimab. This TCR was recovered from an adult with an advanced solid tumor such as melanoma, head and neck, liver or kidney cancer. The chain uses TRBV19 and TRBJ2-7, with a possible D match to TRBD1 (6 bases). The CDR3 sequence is CASSIGAGTFSYEQYF. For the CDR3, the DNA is TGTGCCAGTAGTATCGGGGCAGGGACATTCTCCTACGAGCAGTACTTC.